Listed here are 25 T cell receptor beta chains from one sample, sequenced in a study of cytomegalovirus exposure and HLA in healthy donors. Primers included in the PCR were 60 Vbeta and 13 Jbeta primers. This table comes from immunoSEQ multiplex PCR, and its TCRdb copy is limited to in-frame clones, with some not included. The table has 200,000 or so clones, about 81% seen once. Sequencing used PBMCs. The receptors stem from a woman aged 45-59 years in good health and CMV-seropositive.

This clone was seen a handful of times. This chain uses TRBV18 with TRBJ2-7; 15 bases align to TRBD2. The CDR3 is 19 amino acids. Germline-derived CDR1 and CDR2 are KGHSH and LQKENI. J was trimmed by 3 bases and V by 6 bases; bases with no gene match: 15. The CDR3 reads CASSPRDGTSGGQVYEQYF. The CDR3 coding sequence is TGTGCCAGCTCCCCTAGGGACGGGACTAGCGGGGGGCAGGTCTACGAGCAGTACTTC.

The gene calls are TRBV27 and TRBJ2-2; 9 bases fit TRBD1. The CDR3 length is 15 residues. After removal of 4 bases from V and 5 bases from J, the junction contained 5 bases not matched to a gene. Germline V gene lookup returns CDR1 MNHEY and CDR2 SMNVEV (reference sequence). The CDR3 DNA sequence: TGTGCCAGCAGTTCCGGACAGGGGTGGACCGGGGAGCTGTTTTTT. Translated: CASSSGQGWTGELFF.

The CDR3 DNA follows: TGCAGCGTTGATGTGGGTCTAGTAGGCGTCGAGCAGTACTTC. Amino acid sequence: CSVDVGLVGVEQYF. The chain combines TRBV29-1 with TRBJ2-7; the D is unclear. CDR3 size: 14 residues. Germline V CDR1 and CDR2: SQVTM, ANQGSEA. V was shortened by 3 bases and J by 6 bases, with 18 bases between the two germline ends.

The chain recombines TRBV28 with TRBJ1-4, with 9 bases that match TRBD1. Germline V gene lookup returns CDR1 MDHEN and CDR2 SYDVKM. Losses at the gene ends were 5 bases for V and 7 bases for J; bases not matched to a gene: 11. The CDR3 loop spans 16 amino acids. The chain's CDR3 is CASSQNRGLVLEKLFF. As DNA, the CDR3 is TGTGCCAGCAGTCAGAACAGGGGGCTAGTCCTTGAAAAACTGTTTTTT.

In its sample, this clone was seen once. The CDR3 loop reads CASREGSSGNTIYF. DNA of the CDR3: TGTGCCAGCAGGGAGGGCTCCTCTGGAAACACCATATATTTT. The J gene is TRBJ1-3, the V gene TRBV2; unclear D gene. The CDR3 is made up of 14 amino acids. The germline CDR1 and CDR2 sequences are SNHLY and FYNNEI. Trimming removed 6 bases from V and 0 bases from J, with 9 bases in between.

The chain has TRBV14 and TRBJ2-2; a weak D match, TRBD2 (5 bases). Trimming took 5 bases from V and 4 from J, leaving 14 bases between them. CDR3 length equals 15 residues. Germline CDR1 is SGHDN and CDR2 is FVKESK. This chain's CDR3 is CASSWEGRGTGELFF. Here the CDR3 DNA reads TGTGCCAGCAGCTGGGAAGGTCGGGGCACCGGGGAGCTGTTTTTT.

In DNA form, the CDR3 reads TGTGCCAGCACCAAGGCAGGTCCGAACACTGAAGCTTTCTTT. It translates to CASTKAGPNTEAFF. The chain uses TRBV6-5 and TRBJ1-1; D not resolved. CDR3 length: 14 residues. The V end was cut by 7 bases, the J end by 1 base, with 13 bases between. Germline V CDR1 and CDR2: MNHEY, SVGAGI.

This sequence joins TRBV28 and TRBJ2-7; perhaps TRBD1 as D (6 bases). CDR1 is MDHEN, CDR2 SYDVKM, per germline. V was shortened by 7 bases and J by 10 bases, with 14 bases between the two germline ends. This CDR3 is 11 amino acids long. CDR3 DNA sequence: TGTGCCAGCAACGGGGCACAGGGTCAGTACTTC. Encoded protein: CASNGAQGQYF.

The V and J genes are TRBV11-2 and TRBJ2-2; no reliable D call. V lost 1 base and J lost 1, with 4 bases in between. This CDR3 region has 14 residues. From germline, CDR1 is SGHAT and CDR2 FQNNGV. The CDR3 sequence: CASSLAENTGELFF. For the CDR3, the DNA is TGTGCCAGCAGCTTAGCAGAGAACACCGGGGAGCTGTTTTTT.

The V gene is TRBV7-6, the J gene TRBJ2-5; D uncertain. The assigned J gene may be wrong: the sequence end matches TRBJ2-7 better. Per germline, CDR1 SGHVS and CDR2 FNYEAQ. The CDR3 length is 14 residues. The CDR3 DNA reads as TGTGCCAGCAGCTTAGCTGGGTCTCACTACGAGCAGTACTTC. It specifies CASSLAGSHYEQYF.

CDR3 loop: CASSFRTGVGNQPQHF. CDR3 coding DNA: TGTGCCAGCAGTTTCCGCACAGGGGTGGGTAATCAGCCCCAGCATTTT. The chain links TRBV28 to TRBJ1-5, with TRBD1 matching over 7 bases. Losses at the gene ends were 3 bases for V and 4 bases for J; bases not matched to a gene: 9. Germline CDR1 and CDR2: MDHEN and SYDVKM. CDR3 size: 16 residues. Combining the CDR3 with reference TRBV28 and TRBJ1-5 gives the whole variable domain DVKVTQSSRYLVKRTGEKVFLECVQDMDHENMFWYRQDPGLGLRLIYFSYDVKMKEKGDIPEGYSVSREKKERFSLILESASTNQTSMYLCASSFRTGVGNQPQHFGDGTRLSIL.

The J gene is TRBJ1-2, the V gene TRBV7-9; 7 bases are a match to TRBD1. This CDR3 has 13 residues. Germline assignment: CDR1 SEHNR and CDR2 FQNEAQ (reference sequence). Trimming removed 5 bases from V and 2 bases from J; junction bases left unmatched: 2. The CDR3 DNA follows: TGTGCCAGCAGCGGACAGGTGAACTATGGCTACACCTTC. Its translation: CASSGQVNYGYTF.

This clone was recorded only once. The rearrangement uses TRBV28 and TRBJ1-2, with D perhaps TRBD1 (5 bases). This CDR3 has 11 amino acids. Between the trimmed V and J ends, which lost 10 bases and 1 base, there was a span of 7 bases. Germline V gives CDR1 MDHEN, CDR2 SYDVKM. The CDR3 is CATGVNYGYTF. CDR3 coding DNA: TGTGCCACGGGGGTTAACTATGGCTACACCTTC.

As regards this clone: A junction end diverges from the germline sequence, so it may reflect a read error. The chain employs TRBV28 and TRBJ2-7, with 8 bases aligning to TRBD1. Germline values: CDR1 MDHEN, CDR2 SYDVKM. CDR3 length: 14 residues. CDR3 amino acids: CASSLGLGTGLSDF. The CDR3, as DNA: TGTGCCAGCAGTTTGGGATTGGGGACAGGACTATCGGACTTC.

This clone was seen only once. The J gene is TRBJ1-4, the V gene TRBV4-1; 8 positions agree with TRBD1. Germline CDR1 reads MGHRA; CDR2 reads YSYEKL. The CDR3 consists of 20 residues. The V gene end was trimmed by 5 bases and the J gene end by 0 bases; junction bases not matched to a gene: 17. CDR3 protein: CASSYRDRKKEVATNEKLFF. The CDR3 nucleotides are TGCGCCAGCAGCTACCGGGACAGGAAAAAGGAGGTTGCAACTAATGAAAAACTGTTTTTT.

The chain links TRBV27 to TRBJ2-2, with D maybe TRBD2 (7 bases). V lost 5 bases and J 3 bases, leaving 16 bases between the germline ends. The length of the CDR3 is 16 residues. CDR1 and CDR2 from the germline V gene are MNHEY and SMNVEV (reference sequence). CDR3 region: CASSLRGGDHTGELFF. The CDR3 nucleotides are TGTGCCAGCAGTCTAAGGGGGGGCGATCACACCGGGGAGCTGTTTTTT.

The rearrangement uses TRBV29-1 and TRBJ2-1; 8 nucleotides match TRBD2. Per germline, CDR1 SQVTM and CDR2 ANQGSEA. The CDR3 length is 14 residues. V shed 6 bases, J shed 4 bases, and the junction held 8 bases outside the gene matches. This CDR3 reads CSVTRGGNYNEQFF. CDR3 in DNA: TGCAGCGTCACCCGGGGGGGGAATTACAATGAGCAGTTCTTC.

The V and J genes are TRBV5-5 and TRBJ2-3; D is perhaps TRBD2 (5 bases). CDR3 length equals 16 residues. Germline values: CDR1 SGHKS, CDR2 YYEKEE (reference sequence). The V end lost 4 bases, the J end lost 3 bases, and 18 bases lay between the germline ends. In DNA form, the CDR3 reads TGTGCCAGCAGCACCACTATAAGGACTTCGACAGATACGCAGTATTTT. Residues: CASSTTIRTSTDTQYF.

The chain couples TRBV19 to TRBJ2-5; 7 bases map to TRBD1. The CDR3 has 15 residues. Germline V gene lookup returns CDR1 LNHDA and CDR2 SQIVND (reference sequence). The ends lost 4 bases at V and 2 bases at J; junction bases unmatched: 7. CDR3 sequence reads: CASSTVTGDQETQYF. The CDR3, as DNA: TGTGCCAGTAGTACGGTAACAGGGGATCAAGAGACCCAGTACTTC.

The gene calls are TRBV10-2 and TRBJ1-1; TRBD1 matches at 9 bases. V was clipped by 8 bases and J by 3 bases; unmatched bases: 1. CDR3 length: 12 amino acids. Germline V gives CDR1 WSHSY, CDR2 SAAADI. CDR3 sequence (DNA): TGCGCCAGCGGGGACAGGGACACTGAAGCTTTCTTT. It encodes CASGDRDTEAFF.

J is TRBJ2-6 and V is TRBV7-3; 7 bases map to TRBD1. After removal of 1 base from V and 4 bases from J, the junction contained 7 bases not matched to a gene. CDR3 length: 17 residues. Germline V gene data show CDR1 as SGHTA and CDR2 as FQGTGA. CDR3 amino acids: CASSLRGGGLGANVLTF. DNA of the CDR3: TGTGCCAGCAGCTTAAGAGGGGGCGGACTGGGGGCCAACGTCCTGACTTTC.

This rearrangement joins TRBV5-1 to TRBJ2-7, with D tentatively TRBD2 (6 bases). The germline V gene encodes CDR1 SGHRS and CDR2 YFSETQ. CDR3 size: 13 residues. The V and J ends lost 4 bases and 7 bases respectively, with 15 bases between them. The CDR3 coding sequence is TGCGCCAGCAGCCCGGACCGGGGGAAGGAGCAGTACTTC. It is translated as CASSPDRGKEQYF.

DNA for the CDR3: TGTGCCAGCAACCCTAGCGCACTCTACGAGCAGTACTTC. Its protein product is CASNPSALYEQYF. The rearrangement joins TRBV28 to TRBJ2-7; D is possibly TRBD2 (6 bases). Trimming removed 7 bases from V and 3 bases from J, with 13 bases in between. The CDR3 length is 13 residues. Germline lookup yields CDR1 MDHEN and CDR2 SYDVKM.

The genes are TRBV6-1 and TRBJ2-1; 15 bases are shared with TRBD2. The CDR3 length is 17 residues. CDR1 is MNHNS and CDR2 is SASEGT in the germline V gene. V lost 4 bases to trimming and J lost 1 base; unmatched junction nucleotides: 2. The CDR3 region is CASSAGLAGGSYNEQFF. The CDR3 DNA reads TGTGCCAGCAGTGCAGGACTAGCGGGAGGGTCCTACAATGAGCAGTTCTTC.

As for this clone: The same CDR3 arises from other DNA sequences in this sample as well. The chain recombines TRBV6-1 with TRBJ2-3; 10 bases are shared with TRBD2. V lost 7 bases to trimming and J lost 5 bases; unmatched junction nucleotides: 6. This CDR3 has 14 amino acids. Per the germline V gene, CDR1 is MNHNS and CDR2 is SASEGT. Here the CDR3 reads CASNSGGAGDTQYF. CDR3 DNA: TGTGCCAGCAACAGCGGGGGGGCCGGAGATACGCAGTATTTT.